This T cell receptor (beta chain) is drawn from a study of OX40 agonist ivuxolimab in advanced cancers. Study outcomes and limitations: Expanded peripheral T cell antigen specificity was not determined.

This clone was counted a few times. Its antigen is as yet unknown. Sampling of blood occurred at baseline, cycle 4 day 1, and cycle 7 day 1. Sequencing used immunoSEQ multiplex PCR; TCRdb keeps in-frame clones, though not all of them. Among about 5,100 clones listed, roughly two thirds were seen once. V gave up 1 base and J gave up 3 bases, with 7 bases separating them. Germline V gene sequence: CDR1 SGHVS, CDR2 FNYEAQ. The CDR3 is 14 residues long. This sample comprised CD4+ or CD8+ T cells sorted from blood, obtained in a trial of the OX40 agonist ivuxolimab. The receptor was isolated from an adult with an advanced solid tumor such as melanoma, head and neck, liver or kidney cancer. V gene TRBV7-6 combines with J gene TRBJ1-5; D remains ambiguous. Here the CDR3 reads CASSLDRDNQPQHF. For the CDR3, the DNA is TGTGCCAGCAGCTTAGACCGAGACAATCAGCCCCAGCATTTT.